This is a list of T cell receptor beta chains from one sample in a study of blood T cells in healthy people across ages. A single record per CDR3 protein comes from TCRdb applying MiXCR to the 5' RACE reads. The sample has 780,000 or so distinct CDR3 sequences; around three fifths are singletons. Input material: blood. The receptors were sampled from a man aged 35 to 55 in good health. The CDR3 runs from the conserved cysteine through the conserved F or W. The D gene is left open where the match is weak. Clone sizes are given selectively: once, few, many, or a class where the clone is expanded.

D gene: TRBD2
V gene: TRBV5-1
clone size: .
J gene: TRBJ2-1
CDR3 DNA: TGCGCCAGCAGCCCAAGTCCTTTAGCGGGGGGGCGCAATGAGCAGTTCTTC
CDR3 protein: CASSPSPLAGGRNEQFF

D gene: .
V gene: TRBV5-5
clone size: .
J gene: TRBJ1-4
CDR3 DNA: TGTGCCAGCAGCACCCAGGGTGCAACTAATGAAAAACTGTTTTTT
CDR3 protein: CASSTQGATNEKLFF

D gene: TRBD1
V gene: TRBV7-2
clone size: .
J gene: TRBJ2-7
CDR3 DNA: TGTGCCAGCAGCCAACAGGGGGCCTCCTACGAGCAGTACTTC
CDR3 protein: CASSQQGASYEQYF

D gene: TRBD1
V gene: TRBV29-1
clone size: few
J gene: TRBJ2-7
CDR3 DNA: TGCAGCGTTTTAGGGACAGGGGCTTTAGGGGGGCTTCTGGAGCAGTACTTC
CDR3 protein: CSVLGTGALGGLLEQYF

D gene: .
V gene: TRBV7-3
clone size: .
J gene: TRBJ2-7
CDR3 DNA: TGTGCCAGCAGCTTAAACTACGGACACTCCTACGAGCAGTACTTC
CDR3 protein: CASSLNYGHSYEQYF

D gene: .
V gene: TRBV10-3
clone size: .
J gene: TRBJ1-2
CDR3 DNA: TGTGCCATCAGCAGGGCCGGGGACTATGGCTACACCTTC
CDR3 protein: CAISRAGDYGYTF

D gene: TRBD2
V gene: TRBV5-1
clone size: .
J gene: TRBJ2-7
CDR3 DNA: TGCGCCAGCAGCCGCCTACTAGCGGGGGACTACAATGAGCAGTACTTC
CDR3 protein: CASSRLLAGDYNEQYF

D gene: .
V gene: TRBV6-6
clone size: .
J gene: TRBJ1-2
CDR3 DNA: TGTGCCAGCAGTTTGCGGGAGTCCTATGGCTACACCTTC
CDR3 protein: CASSLRESYGYTF

D gene: TRBD1
V gene: TRBV6-6
clone size: .
J gene: TRBJ1-1
CDR3 DNA: TGTGCCAGCAGTACAAGAGACAGGGAGGCTTTCTTT
CDR3 protein: CASSTRDREAFF

D gene: .
V gene: TRBV20-1
clone size: .
J gene: TRBJ2-7
CDR3 DNA: TGCAGTGCTAGGGGGCGGACGGGATCGGGTGAGCAGTACTTC
CDR3 protein: CSARGRTGSGEQYF

D gene: .
V gene: TRBV5-1
clone size: .
J gene: TRBJ2-7
CDR3 DNA: TGCGCCAGCAGCTTGGGATCGCGGGCCGAGCAGTACTTC
CDR3 protein: CASSLGSRAEQYF

D gene: TRBD2
V gene: TRBV6-2/TRBV6-3
clone size: .
J gene: TRBJ2-5
CDR3 DNA: TGTGCCAGCGTGCTAGCGGGGGGCGTTTTCCAAGAGACCCAGTACTTC
CDR3 protein: CASVLAGGVFQETQYF

D gene: .
V gene: TRBV12-3/TRBV12-4
clone size: few
J gene: TRBJ2-5
CDR3 DNA: TGTGCCAGCAGTTTACGGCAGGGGGAGACCCAGTACTTC
CDR3 protein: CASSLRQGETQYF

D gene: .
V gene: TRBV7-2
clone size: once
J gene: TRBJ1-2
CDR3 DNA: TGTGCCAGCAGCTCGAAAGGGTTTGGCCGGGAGAATGGCTACACCTTC
CDR3 protein: CASSSKGFGRENGYTF

D gene: .
V gene: TRBV9
clone size: .
J gene: TRBJ1-2
CDR3 DNA: TGTGCCAGCAGCGTAGCAGGGGCCGGGCGCTATGGCTACACCTTC
CDR3 protein: CASSVAGAGRYGYTF

D gene: .
V gene: TRBV2
clone size: many
J gene: TRBJ2-5
CDR3 DNA: TGTGCCAGTAGCCGGGACGGACAAGAGACCCAGTACTTC
CDR3 protein: CASSRDGQETQYF

D gene: .
V gene: TRBV20-1
clone size: few
J gene: TRBJ2-3
CDR3 DNA: TGCAGTGCCGAGGGACACCCCACAGATACGCAGTATTTT
CDR3 protein: CSAEGHPTDTQYF

D gene: .
V gene: TRBV15
clone size: .
J gene: TRBJ1-5
CDR3 DNA: TGTGCCACCAGCAGAGGATCAGGGAATCCCCAGCCCCAGCATTTT
CDR3 protein: CATSRGSGNPQPQHF

D gene: .
V gene: TRBV27
clone size: .
J gene: TRBJ2-1
CDR3 DNA: TGTGCCAGCAGTCCCTTCGGCGGCAAGGGCTACAATGAGCAGTTCTTC
CDR3 protein: CASSPFGGKGYNEQFF

D gene: TRBD1
V gene: TRBV6-2/TRBV6-3
clone size: .
J gene: TRBJ1-2
CDR3 DNA: TGTGCCAGCAGTCCTACCGCGGGGACAGGGGTCGATGGCTACACCTTC
CDR3 protein: CASSPTAGTGVDGYTF